Presented here are 24 T cell receptor beta chains from one specimen sequenced in a study of blood T cell repertoires in COVID-19. Clones were sequenced by immunoSEQ multiplex PCR, and TCRdb holds only the in-frame ones, with some missing. The profile covers 250,000 to 300,000 clones, with roughly 91% appearing a single time and about 2% taken by the ten largest. Sequencing used PBMCs or T cells enriched from blood (not recorded which). These receptors originate from a woman in her sixties or seventies who had recovered from COVID-19.

This sequence joins TRBV10-3 and TRBJ1-1; 10 nucleotides align to TRBD1. The CDR3 extends over 12 amino acids. J was trimmed by 5 bases and V by 11 bases; bases with no gene match: 5. From germline, CDR1 is ENHRY and CDR2 SYGVKD. The CDR3 reads CASRTGGTEAFF. In DNA, the CDR3 is TGTGCCTCCCGGACAGGGGGTACTGAAGCTTTCTTT.

This chain uses TRBV28 with TRBJ1-3; perhaps TRBD1 as D (6 bases). V lost 5 bases and J 15 bases, leaving 23 bases between the germline ends. This CDR3 spans 14 amino acids. Germline-derived CDR1 and CDR2 are MDHEN and SYDVKM. Here the CDR3 DNA reads TGTGCCAGCAGTCTGGGGGACAAAGCCGGGAAAGGATATTTT. This gives the protein CASSLGDKAGKGYF.

The chain joins TRBV28 to TRBJ2-3; 9 bases match TRBD2. After removal of 6 bases from V and 1 base from J, the junction contained 5 bases not matched to a gene. Germline-derived CDR1 and CDR2 are MDHEN and SYDVKM. CDR3 length: 15 amino acids. CDR3 DNA sequence: TGTGCCAGCAGCCCTAGCGGGGCAGGCACAGATACGCAGTATTTT. Residues: CASSPSGAGTDTQYF.

The genes are TRBV7-3 and TRBJ2-3; 8 nucleotides agree with TRBD2. Germline CDR1 SGHTA, CDR2 FQGTGA. This CDR3 region has 14 residues. The J segment lost 5 bases and the V segment lost 4 bases, leaving 5 bases of the junction unmatched. The CDR3 coding sequence is TGTGCCAGCAGCTCTGGCGGGGGGAGAGATACGCAGTATTTT. Encoded protein: CASSSGGGRDTQYF.

The chain employs TRBV12-5 and TRBJ1-5, with no clear D. Trimming stripped 8 bases from V and 2 bases from J, with 16 bases between. Germline V gene lookup returns CDR1 LGHNT and CDR2 FRNRAP. The CDR3 is 15 amino acids. In nucleotides, the CDR3 is TGTGCTAGTTCTCCGCGGATTTCGGGCAATCAGCCCCAGCATTTT. Translated, it gives CASSPRISGNQPQHF.

This chain connects TRBV7-9 to TRBJ2-7, with 7 positions matching TRBD1. The CDR3 covers 16 residues. Germline V gene lookup returns CDR1 SEHNR and CDR2 FQNEAQ (reference sequence). The ends lost 5 bases at V and 1 base at J; junction bases unmatched: 11. CDR3 loop: CASSAKIPGQSYEQYF. For the CDR3, the DNA is TGTGCCAGCAGCGCCAAGATCCCGGGACAGTCCTACGAGCAGTACTTC.

The chain employs TRBV4-1 and TRBJ2-2, with 10 nucleotides matching TRBD2. V shed 3 bases, J shed 4 bases, and the junction held 5 bases outside the gene matches. The CDR3 loop spans 16 amino acids. CDR1 and CDR2 (germline): MGHRA, YSYEKL. CDR3 protein: CASSHASGGITGELFF. The DNA of the CDR3 is TGCGCCAGCAGCCATGCTAGCGGGGGAATCACCGGGGAGCTGTTTTTT.

This clone was recorded once. This sequence joins TRBV4-1 and TRBJ1-3; D may be TRBD1 (5 bases). The germline gives CDR1 MGHRA, CDR2 YSYEKL. The germline V and J ends were trimmed by 3 bases and 5 bases, with 17 bases remaining between them. CDR3 length: 16 residues. For the CDR3, the DNA is TGCGCCAGCAGCCAGACAGCAAGCAACGTTAGAAACACCATATATTTT. Translation: CASSQTASNVRNTIYF.

The V and J genes are TRBV19 and TRBJ2-7; no definite D call. Deletions cut 5 bases from V and 3 bases from J, with 14 bases between. CDR3 length: 14 amino acids. The germline V gene has CDR1 LNHDA and CDR2 SQIVND (reference sequence). CDR3 nucleotide sequence: TGTGCCAGTAGTCCTTTATATAGCCTCTACGAGCAGTACTTC. This encodes CASSPLYSLYEQYF.

As DNA, the CDR3 is TGCAGTGCTAGCTACCCGACAGAGCAGTTCTTC. Amino acids: CSASYPTEQFF. The gene calls are TRBV20-1 and TRBJ2-1; no definite D call. V lost 3 bases to trimming and J lost 10 bases, with 10 bases between them. The CDR3 runs 11 residues. CDR1 and CDR2 (germline): DFQATT, SNEGSKA (reference sequence).

The V call is TRBV6-5, the J call TRBJ1-5, with TRBD1 as a possible D gene (6 bases). The CDR3 consists of 13 residues. Germline loops: CDR1 MNHEY, CDR2 SVGAGI. Trimming pared 11 bases from V and 4 bases from J, leaving 15 bases between. The CDR3 spells CAAGGRVNQPQHF. CDR3 in DNA: TGTGCCGCGGGGGGCAGGGTGAATCAGCCCCAGCATTTT.

The genes are TRBV11-2 and TRBJ2-5; the match to TRBD1 covers 8 bases. The CDR3 is made up of 14 amino acids. The germline V gene has CDR1 SGHAT and CDR2 FQNNGV. Unmatched junction bases numbered 4, after V lost 5 bases and J lost 2 bases. CDR3 residues: CASSRRQGQETQYF. The CDR3 DNA is TGTGCCAGCAGCCGCCGACAGGGGCAAGAGACCCAGTACTTC. Full variable domain (outside the CDR3, taken from reference TRBV11-2 and TRBJ2-5): EAGVAQSPRYKIIEKRQSVAFWCNPISGHATLYWYQQILGQGPKLLIQFQNNGVVDDSQLPKDRFSAERLKGVDSTLKIQPAKLEDSAVYLCASSRRQGQETQYFGPGTRLLVL.

A few counts support this clone. The V call is TRBV7-2, the J call TRBJ2-3, with a possible D match to TRBD2 (6 bases). Trimming stripped 1 base from V and 6 bases from J, with 14 bases between. The germline V gene has CDR1 SGHTA and CDR2 FQGNSA. This CDR3 is 15 amino acids long. CDR3 protein: CASSLGTAEGDTQYF. The CDR3 DNA is TGTGCCAGCAGCTTAGGCACAGCGGAGGGGGATACGCAGTATTTT. The full variable domain, its missing parts supplied by reference TRBV7-2 and TRBJ2-3, is GAGVSQSPSNKVTEKGKDVELRCDPISGHTALYWYRQSLGQGLEFLIYFQGNSAPDKSGLPSDRFSAERTGGSVSTLTIQRTQQEDSAVYLCASSLGTAEGDTQYFGPGTRLTVL.

The V and J genes are TRBV5-1 and TRBJ2-5; 8 bases align to TRBD1. Germline loops: CDR1 SGHRS, CDR2 YFSETQ. The V gene end was trimmed by 3 bases and the J gene end by 4 bases; junction bases not matched to a gene: 11. The CDR3 length is 16 residues. The CDR3 region has the DNA TGCGCCAGCAGCTCCACTGTCCAGGGGGCTGGAGAGACCCAGTACTTC. It codes for CASSSTVQGAGETQYF.

The genes are TRBV2 and TRBJ2-3, with a weak D call TRBD1 (8 bases). V lost 6 bases, J lost 3 bases, and 16 bases lay in between. This CDR3 has 15 residues. Looked up from germline, CDR1 is SNHLY and CDR2 is FYNNEI. Here the CDR3 DNA reads TGTGCCAGCAGCCCAGACAGGGGAGGGACAGATACGCAGTATTTT. It translates to CASSPDRGGTDTQYF.

This clone was observed a single time. As DNA, the CDR3 is TGCGCCAGCAGTGAGTCTAGCGGGCGAAGCTCCTACGAGCAGTACTTC. Translated: CASSESSGRSSYEQYF. The chain carries TRBV10-1 and TRBJ2-7; 7 positions agree with TRBD2. The germline V gene has CDR1 WNHNN and CDR2 SYGVQD (reference sequence). Trimming cost V 0 bases and J 0 bases; bases outside gene matches: 5. This CDR3 comprises 16 residues.

The rearrangement links TRBV7-9 to TRBJ1-1; D is undetermined. Between the trimmed V and J ends, which lost 2 bases and 2 bases, there was a span of 18 bases. The CDR3 consists of 17 residues. From germline, CDR1 is SEHNR and CDR2 FQNEAQ (reference sequence). The CDR3: CASSLSLLSLRNTEAFF. The DNA of the CDR3 is TGTGCCAGCAGCTTAAGTTTACTTAGTTTGCGAAACACTGAAGCTTTCTTT.

The CDR3 nucleotides are TGTGCCAGCAGCGTGACTAGCGGGTCCGAGCAGTACTTC. Translating gives CASSVTSGSEQYF. The gene calls are TRBV9 and TRBJ2-7; TRBD2 matches 10 bases. This CDR3 comprises 13 residues. Germline CDR1 SGDLS, CDR2 YYNGEE. V shed 2 bases and J 6 bases; nucleotides not matched to a gene: 2.

CDR3 loop: CASLAGARTDTQYF. The DNA of the CDR3 is TGTGCCAGCCTCGCGGGGGCGCGCACAGATACGCAGTATTTT. The chain couples TRBV28 to TRBJ2-3, with D perhaps matching TRBD2 (7 bases). This CDR3 contains 14 residues. V was trimmed by 8 bases and J by 1 base, leaving 13 bases between them. CDR1 and CDR2 from the germline V gene are MDHEN and SYDVKM.

The chain has TRBV18 and TRBJ2-1, with D possibly matching TRBD2 (5 bases). In germline, CDR1 is KGHSH, CDR2 LQKENI. This CDR3 is built from 16 residues. V lost 4 bases to trimming and J lost 5 bases, with 18 bases between them. CDR3 sequence (DNA): TGTGCCAGCTCACAGTCTTATACGGGGTCCAACAATGAGCAGTTCTTC. Translated, it gives CASSQSYTGSNNEQFF.

The chain carries TRBV11-3 and TRBJ2-5; D is perhaps TRBD2 (6 bases). Trimming shortened V by 3 bases and J by 5 bases, and 10 bases separated the two germline ends. CDR3 length: 13 amino acids. Germline assignment: CDR1 SGHNT and CDR2 YENEEA. The CDR3 DNA reads TGTGCCAGCAGCTTCGGGGGTTTGGAGACCCAGTACTTC. Its protein is CASSFGGLETQYF. The whole variable domain, remainder taken from reference TRBV11-3 and TRBJ2-5, is EAGVVQSPRYKIIEKKQPVAFWCNPISGHNTLYWYLQNLGQGPELLIRYENEEAVDDSQLPKDRFSAERLKGVDSTLKIQPAELGDSAVYLCASSFGGLETQYFGPGTRLLVL.

This clone was found a few times. V is TRBV15 and J is TRBJ2-7, with 8 bases lining up with TRBD1. V lost 5 bases to trimming and J lost 2 bases; unmatched junction nucleotides: 5. The CDR3 has 14 residues. Germline V lookup: CDR1 LNHNV, CDR2 YYDKDF (reference sequence). This CDR3 reads CATSFGQGTYEQYF. The DNA of the CDR3 is TGTGCCACCAGCTTCGGACAGGGAACCTACGAGCAGTACTTC.

The rearrangement uses TRBV2 and TRBJ2-4; 11 nucleotides match TRBD2. The CDR3 length is 16 residues. The germline gives CDR1 SNHLY, CDR2 FYNNEI. The J segment lost 0 bases and the V segment lost 4 bases, leaving 2 bases of the junction unmatched. CDR3 protein: CASSGLAGLAKNIQYF. DNA of the CDR3: TGTGCCAGCAGTGGACTAGCGGGGCTAGCCAAAAACATTCAGTACTTC.

The rearrangement joins TRBV20-1 to TRBJ2-2, with TRBD1 matching 10 bases. The V gene's germline CDR1 is DFQATT and CDR2 SNEGSKA (reference sequence). Trimming removed 3 bases from V and 4 bases from J; junction bases left unmatched: 2. The CDR3 totals 14 residues. The CDR3 protein is CSASRTGGTGELFF. CDR3 DNA sequence: TGCAGTGCTAGTCGGACAGGGGGCACCGGGGAGCTGTTTTTT.